The rows below give T cell receptor beta chains drawn from one sample of a study of blood T cell repertoires in COVID-19. TCRdb's copy holds only in-frame clones and misses some; the assay was immunoSEQ multiplex PCR. Seen here are roughly 350,000 clones, under 95% observed once, and the top ten hold roughly 3%. The sequenced sample consisted of peripheral blood. These receptors were obtained from a woman between 18 and 29 years old who had recovered from COVID-19. Both conserved end residues are part of each CDR3. Each record gives: clone size, J gene, D gene, V gene, CDR3 DNA, CDR3 protein. The D gene is left open where the match is weak. Some rows have no size entry. The others give once, few or many, or a class for an expanded clone.

-,TRBJ2-1,TRBD2,TRBV4-3,TGCGCCAGCAGCCGCAAAAAGCCCTCGCGATCGGGACTAGCGGGGCACAATGAGCAGTTCTTC,CASSRKKPSRSGLAGHNEQFF
-,TRBJ1-1,TRBD1,TRBV4-3,TGCGCCAGCAGCCACACCAGGGGGCGGGGCACTGAAGCTTTCTTT,CASSHTRGRGTEAFF
-,TRBJ2-2,TRBD2,TRBV9,TGTGCCAGCAGCGTAGAAGCGGGAGGGCCCGGGGAGCTGTTTTTT,CASSVEAGGPGELFF
-,TRBJ1-1,TRBD1,TRBV5-1,TGCGCCAGCAGCTCGGAAGGACAGGGTCGGGGCACTGAAGCTTTCTTT,CASSSEGQGRGTEAFF
few,TRBJ2-3,-,TRBV29-1,TGCAGCGCGGCGCCCAACCGGGGAGATACGCAGTATTTT,CSAAPNRGDTQYF
-,TRBJ1-4,-,TRBV5-1,TGCGCCAGCAAGGAGGAGGGGTCAACTAATGAAAAACTGTTTTTT,CASKEEGSTNEKLFF
-,TRBJ2-3,TRBD2,TRBV9,TGTGCCAGCACCCTAGACGGGAGGGCCCGCACAGATACGCAGTATTTT,CASTLDGRARTDTQYF
-,TRBJ1-1,-,TRBV19,TGTGCCAGTAGTATAAGGGGGAGCAGGGGATCGGGCACTGAAGCTTTCTTT,CASSIRGSRGSGTEAFF
-,TRBJ2-2,TRBD1,TRBV19,TGTGCCAGTAGTGCCCGGACAGGGGACACCGGGGAGCTGTTTTTT,CASSARTGDTGELFF
-,TRBJ2-1,TRBD2,TRBV7-9,TGTGCCAGCAGCCGGTCGGGAGGGGGGTACAATGAGCAGTTCTTC,CASSRSGGGYNEQFF
-,TRBJ2-1,TRBD2,TRBV19,TGTGCCAGTAGTATCGGCGGGAGGATCAATGAGCAGTTCTTC,CASSIGGRINEQFF